A single sample gave rise to the 27 T cell receptor beta chains below, sequenced in a study of blood T cell repertoires in COVID-19. The table came from immunoSEQ multiplex PCR; TCRdb's copy has only in-frame clones and leaves some out. In the table there are fewer than 350,000 clones, approximately 88% of which are singletons. Sequencing input: peripheral blood. The receptors come from a man between 18 and 29 years old with active or convalescent COVID-19.

The genes are TRBV5-1 and TRBJ2-1; 12 bases line up with TRBD2. The V segment lost 2 bases and the J segment 9 bases; nucleotides outside the gene matches: 3. The CDR3 extends over 14 amino acids. Germline CDR1 reads SGHRS; CDR2 reads YFSETQ. As DNA, the CDR3 is TGCGCCAGCAGCTTCCTAGCGGGGGGGAGTGAGCAGTTCTTC. Translated, it gives CASSFLAGGSEQFF.

The chain has TRBV2 and TRBJ1-4; 7 nucleotides match TRBD1. CDR1 and CDR2 from the germline V gene are SNHLY and FYNNEI. The ends lost 3 bases at V and 8 bases at J; junction bases unmatched: 9. The CDR3 consists of 15 residues. The CDR3 loop reads CASSESTGAVEKLFF. The CDR3 DNA sequence: TGTGCCAGCAGTGAGTCTACAGGGGCGGTGGAAAAACTGTTTTTT. Full variable domain (outside the CDR3, taken from reference TRBV2 and TRBJ1-4): EPEVTQTPSHQVTQMGQEVILRCVPISNHLYFYWYRQILGQKVEFLVSFYNNEISEKSEIFDDQFSVERPDGSNFTLKIRSTKLEDSAMYFCASSESTGAVEKLFFGSGTQLSVL.

This clone has a single count. The chain employs TRBV7-9 and TRBJ2-3, with 8 bases fitting TRBD2. The CDR3 is 14 amino acids. The ends lost 5 bases at V and 4 bases at J; junction bases unmatched: 5. CDR1 and CDR2 (germline): SEHNR, FQNEAQ (reference sequence). The CDR3 is CASSLGLAPDTQYF. In DNA form, the CDR3 reads TGTGCCAGCAGCCTAGGACTAGCCCCAGATACGCAGTATTTT.

This clone was counted a few times. The gene calls are TRBV19 and TRBJ1-1, with 8 positions matching TRBD1. CDR1 is LNHDA and CDR2 is SQIVND in the germline V gene (reference sequence). CDR3 length: 13 residues. The J segment lost 5 bases and the V segment lost 6 bases, leaving 5 bases of the junction unmatched. CDR3 in amino acids: CASSRTGRTEAFF. For the CDR3, the DNA is TGTGCCAGTAGCAGGACAGGGCGGACTGAAGCTTTCTTT.

The chain joins TRBV27 to TRBJ2-1; 10 positions agree with TRBD2. With V trimmed by 3 bases and J by 7 bases, 3 bases remained unmatched. Germline V lookup: CDR1 MNHEY, CDR2 SMNVEV (reference sequence). The CDR3 has 14 amino acids. CDR3 residues: CASSFGLAENEQFF. The CDR3 bases are TGTGCCAGCAGTTTTGGACTAGCGGAGAATGAGCAGTTCTTC.

The rearrangement uses TRBV4-2 and TRBJ1-2, with D possibly TRBD1 on 5 matching bases. The CDR3 is made up of 18 amino acids. Trimming left V 4 bases short and J 1 base short, with 22 bases between. Germline loops: CDR1 LGHNA, CDR2 YNFKEQ. The CDR3: CASSPSAGQATLNYGYTF. The CDR3, as DNA: TGTGCCAGCAGCCCTTCAGCGGGGCAGGCGACCCTTAACTATGGCTACACCTTC.

The chain uses TRBV9 and TRBJ1-6; 8 nucleotides align to TRBD1. Germline CDR1 is SGDLS and CDR2 is YYNGEE. There are 16 residues in the CDR3. J gave up 7 bases and V 0 bases, and 6 bases lay outside the gene matches. CDR3 sequence reads: CASSVASGTGNSPLHF. The CDR3, as DNA: TGTGCCAGCAGCGTAGCCTCCGGGACAGGCAATTCACCCCTCCACTTT.

The genes are TRBV5-1 and TRBJ2-5; 8 bases are a match to TRBD1. The CDR3 loop spans 17 amino acids. From germline, CDR1 is SGHRS and CDR2 YFSETQ. The V segment lost 4 bases and the J segment 7 bases; nucleotides outside the gene matches: 18. The CDR3 reads CASSPPEGRGPPRTQYF. The CDR3 bases are TGCGCCAGCAGCCCCCCGGAGGGCAGGGGGCCCCCCCGGACCCAGTACTTC.

The chain has TRBV19 and TRBJ1-1; TRBD1 is a possible D gene (6 bases). This CDR3 spans 12 amino acids. With 6 bases removed from V and 3 bases from J, the gap between germline ends came to 8 bases. Germline CDR1 is LNHDA and CDR2 is SQIVND (reference sequence). CDR3 nucleotides: TGTGCCAGTAGGGGGGCGGACACTGAAGCTTTCTTT. Translated, it gives CASRGADTEAFF.

CDR3 sequence reads: CASSVTRFRGTQYF. CDR3 sequence (DNA): TGTGCCAGCAGCGTAACTAGGTTCCGAGGTACGCAGTATTTT. This chain connects TRBV7-8 to TRBJ2-3, with D tentatively TRBD2 (5 bases). V lost 5 bases and J 8 bases, leaving 17 bases between the germline ends. The germline V gene has CDR1 SGHVS and CDR2 FQNEAQ. The CDR3 has 14 amino acids. The whole variable domain, filled in from reference TRBV7-8 and TRBJ2-3, reads GAGVSQSPRYKVAKRGQDVALRCDPISGHVSLFWYQQALGQGPEFLTYFQNEAQLDKSGLPSDRFFAERPEGSVSTLKIQRTQQEDSAVYLCASSVTRFRGTQYFGPGTRLTVL.

The sample holds a few counts of this clone. The chain is built from TRBV18 and TRBJ1-5; maybe TRBD1 (5 bases). In germline, CDR1 is KGHSH, CDR2 LQKENI. Trimming took 4 bases from V and 3 from J, leaving 13 bases between them. The CDR3 runs 15 residues. CDR3 DNA sequence: TGTGCCAGCTCACAAAGGGCCAGGGACAATCAGCCCCAGCATTTT. This encodes CASSQRARDNQPQHF.

The J gene is TRBJ2-7, the V gene TRBV10-3; D perhaps matches TRBD2 (5 bases). This CDR3 comprises 14 residues. Germline-derived CDR1 and CDR2 are ENHRY and SYGVKD. V gave up 3 bases and J gave up 0 bases, with 9 bases separating them. The DNA of the CDR3 is TGTGCCATCAGTGAACGGGGTACCTCCTACGAGCAGTACTTC. This encodes CAISERGTSYEQYF.

The chain combines TRBV7-7 with TRBJ1-2; D possibly corresponds to TRBD1 (5 bases). This CDR3 region has 20 residues. Germline V gene sequence: CDR1 SSHAT, CDR2 FNYEAQ (reference sequence). V lost 5 bases and J lost 3, with 31 bases in between. CDR3 bases: TGTGCCAGCAGCCGACCCTCTGTTCGAGGGAAAAAAGGGGAGGACTATGGCTACACCTTC. It codes for CASSRPSVRGKKGEDYGYTF.

V usage is TRBV6-5 and J usage is TRBJ2-2; 8 bases are shared with TRBD1. The V segment lost 7 bases and the J segment 6 bases; nucleotides outside the gene matches: 7. CDR1 MNHEY and CDR2 SVGAGI come from the germline V gene. The CDR3 totals 14 residues. The CDR3 coding sequence is TGTGCCAGCACCCCAGACAGGGGCGCCGGGGAGCTGTTTTTT. Its translation: CASTPDRGAGELFF.

J is TRBJ1-1 and V is TRBV4-1, with D tentatively TRBD1 (6 bases). The ends were cut back, 4 bases at V and 0 bases at J, with 12 bases in the middle. The CDR3 is 15 amino acids. Germline V lookup: CDR1 MGHRA, CDR2 YSYEKL. CDR3 protein: CASSPSTGMNTEAFF. In nucleotides, the CDR3 is TGCGCCAGCAGCCCCTCAACAGGGATGAACACTGAAGCTTTCTTT.

This chain joins TRBV5-1 and TRBJ2-1; 8 positions agree with TRBD1. Trimming at V came to 0 bases and at J to 7 bases, leaving 6 bases not matched to a gene. Per the germline V gene, CDR1 is SGHRS and CDR2 is YFSETQ. The CDR3 length is 15 residues. CDR3 protein: CASSLVGQGSNEQFF. The CDR3 nucleotides read TGCGCCAGCAGCTTGGTCGGACAGGGTTCTAATGAGCAGTTCTTC.

The chain uses TRBV7-6 and TRBJ1-3; 8 nucleotides line up with TRBD1. CDR1 is SGHVS, CDR2 FNYEAQ, per germline. CDR3 length: 16 residues. The trim removed 6 bases at V and 0 bases at J, leaving 7 bases unmatched. CDR3: CASRPGQGYSGNTIYF. As DNA, the CDR3 is TGTGCCAGCAGACCCGGACAGGGATACTCTGGAAACACCATATATTTT.

V is TRBV18 and J is TRBJ2-7; 7 positions match TRBD1. Germline V lookup: CDR1 KGHSH, CDR2 LQKENI. With V trimmed by 2 bases and J by 4 bases, 11 bases remained unmatched. The CDR3 has 16 residues. CDR3 nucleotides: TGTGCCAGCTCACCAACCGTGAGGACAGGCTATTACGAGCAGTACTTC. Encoded protein: CASSPTVRTGYYEQYF.

The J gene is TRBJ1-2, the V gene TRBV12-5; tentatively, D is TRBD1 (5 bases). Germline CDR1 reads LGHNT; CDR2 reads FRNRAP. This CDR3 region has 13 residues. Between the trimmed V and J ends, which lost 3 bases and 3 bases, there was a span of 8 bases. The CDR3 loop reads CASGFLGDYGYTF. The DNA for the CDR3 is TGTGCTAGTGGTTTCTTAGGGGACTATGGCTACACCTTC.

The gene calls are TRBV5-4 and TRBJ1-2; 8 nucleotides agree with TRBD1. The CDR3 spans 14 residues. V was clipped by 9 bases and J by 2 bases; unmatched bases: 9. Germline V gives CDR1 SGHNT, CDR2 YYREEE (reference sequence). The DNA for the CDR3 is TGTGCCATCACGGTAGACAGGGGAAACTATGGCTACACCTTC. Protein sequence: CAITVDRGNYGYTF.

This rearrangement joins TRBV11-2 to TRBJ2-4; perhaps TRBD2 as D (6 bases). The CDR3 consists of 16 residues. Between the trimmed V and J ends, which lost 5 bases and 5 bases, there was a span of 19 bases. CDR1 SGHAT and CDR2 FQNNGV come from the germline V gene. In DNA form, the CDR3 reads TGTGCCAGCAGCCCTCGCCTCGGGACTTTCCAAAACATTCAGTACTTC. Translating it yields CASSPRLGTFQNIQYF.

A note on this clone: The sample holds other DNA sequences that translate to the same CDR3. CDR3 protein: CSAGTDYGYTF. The CDR3 region has the DNA TGCAGTGCCGGGACAGACTATGGCTACACCTTC. The chain joins TRBV20-1 to TRBJ1-2; 7 nucleotides agree with TRBD1. Germline CDR1 reads DFQATT; CDR2 reads SNEGSKA (reference sequence). V was pared by 6 bases and J by 3 bases, with 1 base of the junction left unmatched. The CDR3 is made up of 11 amino acids.

The chain uses TRBV27 and TRBJ1-6; D gene ambiguous. The CDR3 runs 17 residues. Germline V CDR1 and CDR2: MNHEY, SMNVEV (reference sequence). The germline V and J ends were trimmed by 7 bases and 0 bases, with 16 bases remaining between them. The DNA of the CDR3 is TGTGCCAGCACGCCGGCTAGAACGAGCTCCTATAATTCACCCCTCCACTTT. As protein: CASTPARTSSYNSPLHF.

The chain recombines TRBV3-1 (or the pseudogene TRBV3-2) with TRBJ2-5; D gene uncertain. CDR1 is LGHDT, CDR2 YNNKEL, per germline (reference sequence). The germline V and J ends were trimmed by 0 bases and 4 bases, with 9 bases remaining between them. The CDR3 has 14 residues. The CDR3: CASSQDLPGETQYF. DNA for the CDR3: TGTGCCAGCAGCCAAGATCTACCAGGAGAGACCCAGTACTTC.

This clone was seen once. The chain employs TRBV5-8 and TRBJ1-2, with 8 bases fitting TRBD1. The CDR3 has 14 residues. The V segment lost 0 bases and the J segment 4 bases; nucleotides outside the gene matches: 2. Germline V lookup: CDR1 SGHTS, CDR2 YDEGEE. The CDR3 DNA sequence: TGTGCCAGCAGCTTGGGGCAGGGGGCCTATGGCTACACCTTC. Amino acid sequence: CASSLGQGAYGYTF.

This chain links TRBV2 with TRBJ2-1; D gene ambiguous. V dropped 9 bases and J dropped 9 bases, with 9 bases sitting between them. The germline V gene encodes CDR1 SNHLY and CDR2 FYNNEI. The CDR3 totals 10 residues. CDR3 sequence: CASSAIEQFF. CDR3 nucleotides: TGTGCCAGTTCTGCTATTGAGCAGTTCTTC.

This rearrangement joins TRBV27 to TRBJ1-6, with D maybe TRBD1 (5 bases). CDR3 length: 15 residues. Looked up from germline, CDR1 is MNHEY and CDR2 is SMNVEV (reference sequence). Trimming removed 0 bases from V and 5 bases from J, with 8 bases in between. The DNA for the CDR3 is TGTGCCAGCAGTTTATCAGGCAGGGATAATTCACCCCTCCACTTT. As protein: CASSLSGRDNSPLHF.